This T cell receptor beta chain was captured in a study of blood T cell repertoires in COVID-19. Looking at the study overall: Sites across the United States, Italy and Spain contributed samples from acute and convalescent COVID-19.

CDR1 is SQVTM and CDR2 is ANQGSEA in the germline V gene. The CDR3 totals 13 residues. V lost 4 bases, J lost 5 bases, and 14 bases lay in between. This clone has a single count. Libraries were prepared by immunoSEQ multiplex PCR; TCRdb keeps only in-frame clonotypes and omits some of them. The sample has fewer than 300,000 clones, about 85% seen once. The sequence derives from a human donor in a cohort sampled during active COVID-19. The rearrangement links TRBV29-1 to TRBJ1-1, with D maybe TRBD1 (5 bases). Sequencing was done on a sample of peripheral blood. CDR3 protein: CSVGGHKGTEAFF. CDR3 sequence (DNA): TGCAGCGTTGGGGGCCATAAGGGGACTGAAGCTTTCTTT. The entire variable domain, with the rest obtained from reference TRBV29-1 and TRBJ1-1, is as follows: SAVISQKPSRDICQRGTSLTIQCQVDSQVTMMFWYRQQPGQSLTLIATANQGSEATYESGFVIDKFPISRPNLTFSTLTVSNMSPEDSSIYLCSVGGHKGTEAFFGQGTRLTVV.